This T cell receptor beta chain was sequenced during a study of blood T cell repertoires in COVID-19. About the study: T cells, B-cell-depleted T cells, or PBMCs supplied cDNA or gDNA.

This CDR3 contains 14 residues. CDR1 is LNHDA, CDR2 SQIVND, per germline (reference sequence). V was clipped by 4 bases and J by 4 bases; unmatched bases: 2. Clones were sequenced by immunoSEQ multiplex PCR, and TCRdb holds only the in-frame ones, with some missing. The data hold over 20,000 clones, with 80% to 90% observed a single time. Sequencing input: peripheral blood. The clonotype was recovered from a man aged 65-85 years with acute or convalescent COVID-19. The V gene is TRBV19, the J gene TRBJ2-2, with 8 bases aligning to TRBD1. CDR3 nucleotide sequence: TGTGCCAGTAGTACCACAGGGGGCACCGGGGAGCTGTTTTTT. It encodes CASSTTGGTGELFF.